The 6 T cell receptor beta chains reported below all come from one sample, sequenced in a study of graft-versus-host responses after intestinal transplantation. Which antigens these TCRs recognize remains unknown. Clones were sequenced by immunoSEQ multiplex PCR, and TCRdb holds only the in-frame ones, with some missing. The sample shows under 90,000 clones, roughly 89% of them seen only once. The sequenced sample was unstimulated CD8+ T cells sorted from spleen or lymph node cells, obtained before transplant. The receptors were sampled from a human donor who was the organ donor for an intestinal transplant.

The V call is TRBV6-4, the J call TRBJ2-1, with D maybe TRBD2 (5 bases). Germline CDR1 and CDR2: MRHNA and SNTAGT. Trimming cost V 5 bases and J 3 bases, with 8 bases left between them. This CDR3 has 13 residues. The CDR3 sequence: CASSKGVYNEQFF. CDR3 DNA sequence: TGTGCCAGCAGTAAGGGAGTCTACAATGAGCAGTTCTTC.

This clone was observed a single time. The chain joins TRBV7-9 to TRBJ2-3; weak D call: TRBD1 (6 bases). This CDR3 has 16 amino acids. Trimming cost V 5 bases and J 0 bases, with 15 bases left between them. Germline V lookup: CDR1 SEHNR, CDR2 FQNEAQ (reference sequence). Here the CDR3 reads CASSARTVGSTDTQYF. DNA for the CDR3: TGTGCCAGCAGCGCCAGGACAGTGGGGAGCACAGATACGCAGTATTTT.

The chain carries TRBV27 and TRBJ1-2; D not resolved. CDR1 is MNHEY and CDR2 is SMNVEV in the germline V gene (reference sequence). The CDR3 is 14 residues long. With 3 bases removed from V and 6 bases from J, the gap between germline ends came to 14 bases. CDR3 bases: TGTGCCAGCAGTTTGACGGCCCGAGGCCATGGCTACACCTTC. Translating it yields CASSLTARGHGYTF.

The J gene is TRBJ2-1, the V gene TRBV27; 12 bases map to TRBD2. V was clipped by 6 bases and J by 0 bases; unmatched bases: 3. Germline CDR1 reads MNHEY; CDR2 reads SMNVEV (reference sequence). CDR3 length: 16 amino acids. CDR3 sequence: CASRTSGGSSYNEQFF. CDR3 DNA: TGTGCCAGCAGAACTAGCGGGGGGAGCTCCTACAATGAGCAGTTCTTC.

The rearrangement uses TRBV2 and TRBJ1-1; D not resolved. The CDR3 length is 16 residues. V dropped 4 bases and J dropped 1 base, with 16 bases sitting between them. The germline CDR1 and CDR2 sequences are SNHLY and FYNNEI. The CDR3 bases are TGTGCCAGCAGTGTAAAAGTCCTCTTGCGGAACACTGAAGCTTTCTTT. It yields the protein CASSVKVLLRNTEAFF. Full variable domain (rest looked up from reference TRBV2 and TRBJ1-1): EPEVTQTPSHQVTQMGQEVILRCVPISNHLYFYWYRQILGQKVEFLVSFYNNEISEKSEIFDDQFSVERPDGSNFTLKIRSTKLEDSAMYFCASSVKVLLRNTEAFFGQGTRLTVV.

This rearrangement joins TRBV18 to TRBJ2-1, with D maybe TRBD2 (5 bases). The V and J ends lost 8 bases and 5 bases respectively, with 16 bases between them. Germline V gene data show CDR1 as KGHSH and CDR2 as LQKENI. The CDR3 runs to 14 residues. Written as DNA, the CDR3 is TGTGCCAGCGGAAGACGGAGGCGAGACAATGAGCAGTTCTTC. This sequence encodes CASGRRRRDNEQFF.